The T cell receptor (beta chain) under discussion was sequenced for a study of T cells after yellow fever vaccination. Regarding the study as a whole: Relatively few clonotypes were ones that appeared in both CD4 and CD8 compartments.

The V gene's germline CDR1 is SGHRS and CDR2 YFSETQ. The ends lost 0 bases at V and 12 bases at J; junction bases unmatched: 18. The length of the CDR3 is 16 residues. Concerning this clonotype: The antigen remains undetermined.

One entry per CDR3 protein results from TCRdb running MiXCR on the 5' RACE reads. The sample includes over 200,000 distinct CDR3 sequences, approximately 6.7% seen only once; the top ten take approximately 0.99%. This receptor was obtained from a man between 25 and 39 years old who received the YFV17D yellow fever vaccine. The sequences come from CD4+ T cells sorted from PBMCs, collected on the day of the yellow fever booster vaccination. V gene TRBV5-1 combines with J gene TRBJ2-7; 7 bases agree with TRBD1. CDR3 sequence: CASSLAGGSGQSSLYF. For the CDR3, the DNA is TGCGCCAGCAGCTTGGCCGGTGGATCGGGACAGTCTTCTTTGTACTTC.